These 19 T cell receptor beta chains were all obtained from the same sample, sequenced in a study of shared clonotypes between healthy human individuals. Libraries were prepared by immunoSEQ multiplex PCR; TCRdb keeps only in-frame clonotypes and omits some of them. Among about 980,000 clones listed, 70% to 85% were seen once. Sequences were obtained from memory CD4+ T cells sorted from blood. Subset meaning: CD45RA-negative fraction. The receptor set was obtained from a man aged 18 to 35 in good health.

The chain joins TRBV4-1 to TRBJ2-4; 7 bases are shared with TRBD1. V gave up 3 bases and J gave up 1 base; unmatched junction bases: 6. The CDR3 length is 16 residues. Germline CDR1 MGHRA, CDR2 YSYEKL. The CDR3 loop is CASSQETGSAKNIQYF. The CDR3 DNA is TGCGCCAGCAGCCAGGAGACAGGGTCGGCCAAAAACATTCAGTACTTC.

The CDR3 is CASSVRDSINQPQHF. The CDR3 coding sequence is TGTGCCAGCAGTGTCCGGGACAGTATAAATCAGCCCCAGCATTTT. The chain links TRBV28 to TRBJ1-5; 7 bases are a match to TRBD1. V lost 5 bases to trimming and J lost 4 bases; unmatched junction nucleotides: 8. CDR3 length: 15 amino acids. Germline V gene data show CDR1 as MDHEN and CDR2 as SYDVKM.

This chain joins TRBV5-1 and TRBJ1-1, with unresolved D. Germline V CDR1 and CDR2: SGHRS, YFSETQ. The CDR3 contains 15 residues. Between the trimmed V and J ends, which lost 2 bases and 3 bases, there was a span of 14 bases. The CDR3 DNA reads as TGCGCCAGCAGCTTCAGCACCGGATTGCACACTGAAGCTTTCTTT. Translating it yields CASSFSTGLHTEAFF.

This chain connects TRBV11-2 to TRBJ1-1; 7 nucleotides agree with TRBD1. V lost 5 bases and J lost 4; bases outside the gene matches: 4. The CDR3 runs to 13 residues. The germline CDR1 and CDR2 sequences are SGHAT and FQNNGV. The CDR3 DNA reads as TGTGCCAGCAGCCTCAGGGGGGCCACTGAAGCTTTCTTT. As protein: CASSLRGATEAFF.

This chain joins TRBV18 and TRBJ1-2; TRBD1 aligns across 8 bases. V trimming: 4 bases; J trimming: 8 bases; junction bases outside the gene matches: 6. This CDR3 spans 13 amino acids. CDR1 KGHSH and CDR2 LQKENI come from the germline V gene. CDR3 sequence reads: CASSRETGDGYTF. The CDR3 DNA reads as TGTGCCAGCTCACGTGAGACAGGGGACGGCTACACCTTC.

The genes are TRBV6-6 and TRBJ1-1; the D is unclear. The length of the CDR3 is 11 residues. Trimming left V 8 bases short and J 5 bases short, with 9 bases between. CDR1 and CDR2 from the germline V gene are MNHNY and SVGAGI (reference sequence). The CDR3 region is CASSGRTEAFF. Written as DNA, the CDR3 is TGTGCCAGCTCGGGTAGAACTGAAGCTTTCTTT.

This clone has a handful of counts. This chain joins TRBV19 and TRBJ2-2; D is undetermined. Germline assignment: CDR1 LNHDA and CDR2 SQIVND (reference sequence). Trimming shortened V by 7 bases and J by 1 base, and 7 bases separated the two germline ends. This CDR3 has 13 residues. The CDR3 loop reads CASTDGNTGELFF. The CDR3 DNA reads as TGTGCCAGTACCGACGGGAACACCGGGGAGCTGTTTTTT.

This chain uses TRBV18 with TRBJ2-1; maybe TRBD2 (7 bases). Germline CDR1 and CDR2: KGHSH and LQKENI. Trimming shortened V by 2 bases and J by 3 bases, and 11 bases separated the two germline ends. The CDR3 has 15 amino acids. This chain's CDR3 is CASSPAGAHYNEQFF. The CDR3 DNA reads as TGTGCCAGCTCACCAGCGGGGGCCCACTACAATGAGCAGTTCTTC.

This chain links TRBV11-3 with TRBJ2-3, with 14 bases fitting TRBD2. CDR3 size: 18 residues. The V gene's germline CDR1 is SGHNT and CDR2 YENEEA. V trimming: 5 bases; J trimming: 0 bases; junction bases outside the gene matches: 7. In nucleotides, the CDR3 is TGTGCCAGCAGCACCGGGACTAGCGGGAGAGGGAGCACAGATACGCAGTATTTT. As protein: CASSTGTSGRGSTDTQYF.

The V and J genes are TRBV18 and TRBJ2-7; no clear D gene. Germline values: CDR1 KGHSH, CDR2 LQKENI. Trimming removed 1 base from V and 5 bases from J, with 9 bases in between. The CDR3 spans 13 residues. The CDR3 loop reads CASSPQGFDEQYF. The DNA of the CDR3 is TGTGCCAGCTCACCACAGGGATTTGACGAGCAGTACTTC.

This chain links TRBV19 with TRBJ1-1; D call uncertain. Germline V CDR1 and CDR2: LNHDA, SQIVND (reference sequence). V was cut by 5 bases and J by 1 base, with 8 bases left in between. The CDR3 length is 13 residues. The DNA for the CDR3 is TGTGCCAGTAGTCTCGGCACGAACACTGAAGCTTTCTTT. It specifies CASSLGTNTEAFF.

This clone showed up just once. The chain employs TRBV19 and TRBJ2-5; D unclear. The germline V gene has CDR1 LNHDA and CDR2 SQIVND (reference sequence). Trimming took off 6 bases at V and 5 bases at J, with 13 bases between the two ends. The CDR3 covers 13 residues. CDR3 sequence reads: CASSVGYLETQYF. For the CDR3, the DNA is TGTGCCAGTAGCGTCGGCTACCTGGAGACCCAGTACTTC.

The chain has TRBV27 and TRBJ1-1; D gene ambiguous. The germline V gene has CDR1 MNHEY and CDR2 SMNVEV (reference sequence). The CDR3 runs 15 residues. The V gene lost 5 bases and the J gene lost 0 bases, with 13 bases spanning the gap. As DNA, the CDR3 is TGTGCCAGCAGTCTACTAGCCCCGATGAACACTGAAGCTTTCTTT. Amino acid sequence: CASSLLAPMNTEAFF.

This chain uses TRBV11-2 with TRBJ2-7, with D maybe TRBD2 (6 bases). The length of the CDR3 is 15 residues. The germline V gene encodes CDR1 SGHAT and CDR2 FQNNGV. The V end was cut by 1 base, the J end by 0 bases, with 10 bases between. CDR3 in amino acids: CASSLVPGVSYEQYF. The CDR3 region has the DNA TGTGCCAGCAGCTTAGTACCGGGGGTCTCCTACGAGCAGTACTTC.

V usage is TRBV6-1 and J usage is TRBJ1-5; weak D call: TRBD1 (5 bases). This CDR3 comprises 16 residues. Germline-derived CDR1 and CDR2 are MNHNS and SASEGT. With 2 bases removed from V and 0 bases from J, the gap between germline ends came to 11 bases. The CDR3 spells CASSERRGTSNQPQHF. The CDR3 DNA follows: TGTGCCAGCAGTGAACGGAGGGGAACTAGCAATCAGCCCCAGCATTTT.

The chain has TRBV6-6 and TRBJ2-7; possible D gene TRBD2, 6 bases. Between the trimmed V and J ends, which lost 1 base and 2 bases, there was a span of 9 bases. The CDR3 totals 14 residues. Germline CDR1 and CDR2: MNHNY and SVGAGI (reference sequence). CDR3 DNA: TGTGCCAGCAGTTACTTGCGGGGCCCCTACGAGCAGTACTTC. Protein product: CASSYLRGPYEQYF.

The rearrangement uses TRBV29-1 and TRBJ2-4, with D perhaps TRBD1 (5 bases). From germline, CDR1 is SQVTM and CDR2 ANQGSEA. The V gene lost 4 bases and the J gene lost 1 base, with 14 bases spanning the gap. The CDR3 totals 15 residues. DNA of the CDR3: TGCAGCGTTGGGAAGGGGATGGGGGCCAAAAACATTCAGTACTTC. It is translated as CSVGKGMGAKNIQYF.

With respect to this clone: At the DNA level, this CDR3 is encoded by other sequences in the same sample as well. The rearrangement joins TRBV28 to TRBJ2-1, with a weak D call TRBD1 (5 bases). CDR1 is MDHEN and CDR2 is SYDVKM in the germline V gene. This CDR3 spans 12 amino acids. V gave up 2 bases and J gave up 7 bases, with 6 bases separating them. The CDR3 bases are TGTGCCAGCAGTTTACAGGGAAATGAGCAGTTCTTC. Translated: CASSLQGNEQFF.

V usage is TRBV28 and J usage is TRBJ2-6; D tentatively reads TRBD1 or TRBD2 (5 bases each). Trimming pared 6 bases from V and 0 bases from J, leaving 18 bases between. The germline gives CDR1 MDHEN, CDR2 SYDVKM. The CDR3 extends over 18 amino acids. The CDR3 nucleotides are TGTGCCAGCAGCCCGGTCCTCGGGACGGACTCTGGGGCCAACGTCCTGACTTTC. It yields the protein CASSPVLGTDSGANVLTF. Using reference TRBV28 and TRBJ2-6 for the parts outside the CDR3, the full variable domain is DVKVTQSSRYLVKRTGEKVFLECVQDMDHENMFWYRQDPGLGLRLIYFSYDVKMKEKGDIPEGYSVSREKKERFSLILESASTNQTSMYLCASSPVLGTDSGANVLTFGAGSRLTVL.